These 18 T cell receptor beta chains share one sample of origin, sequenced in a study of CD8 T cells in ankylosing spondylitis. Study-wide results and caveats: Typical of ankylosing spondylitis blood, it appeared, was a TCR beta motif of roughly eight highly homologous variants.

Antigens of these TCRs are unknown. Each CDR3 protein gets one entry after TCRdb re-called the 5' RACE reads with MiXCR. The sample holds under 250,000 distinct CDR3 sequences, approximately 7.3% seen once. Sequenced material: blood, either unsorted or a sorted T cell fraction (not recorded which). These TCRs come from a male donor with ankylosing spondylitis.

This clonotype was seen a few times. This sequence joins TRBV14 and TRBJ2-1, with a tentative D call TRBD2 (6 bases). CDR3 length: 14 amino acids. The germline V gene encodes CDR1 SGHDN and CDR2 FVKESK. The V and J ends lost 5 bases and 8 bases respectively, with 16 bases between them. CDR3 amino acids: CASSSWGEWDEQFF. The DNA of the CDR3 is TGTGCCAGCAGCTCGTGGGGGGAGTGGGATGAGCAGTTCTTC. The whole variable domain, filled in from reference TRBV14 and TRBJ2-1, reads EAGVTQFPSHSVIEKGQTVTLRCDPISGHDNLYWYRRVMGKEIKFLLHFVKESKQDESGMPNNRFLAERTGGTYSTLKVQPAELEDSGVYFCASSSWGEWDEQFFGPGTRLTVL.

This clonotype was seen many times. The chain is built from TRBV9 and TRBJ1-1; D is perhaps TRBD1 (5 bases). The CDR3 is 13 residues long. Per the germline V gene, CDR1 is SGDLS and CDR2 is YYNGEE. V was shortened by 7 bases and J by 2 bases, with 12 bases between the two germline ends. The CDR3 protein is CASGAGKNTEAFF. The DNA of the CDR3 is TGTGCCAGCGGGGCAGGCAAAAACACTGAAGCTTTCTTT.

Many counts were recorded for this clonotype. This chain links TRBV6-2 or TRBV6-3 with TRBJ2-1; 14 bases are a match to TRBD2. Losses at the gene ends were 5 bases for V and 9 bases for J; bases not matched to a gene: 6. The CDR3 length is 15 residues. Germline V CDR1 and CDR2: MNHEY, SVGEGT. As DNA, the CDR3 is TGTGCCAGCAGTACGGGACTAGCGGGAGAGGCTGAGCAGTTCTTC. Translated, it gives CASSTGLAGEAEQFF.

This clonotype has at least ten counts. The CDR3 is CASSTSGVGGYTF. Written as DNA, the CDR3 is TGTGCCAGCAGTACCTCTGGGGTTGGAGGCTACACCTTC. The gene calls are TRBV12-3 or TRBV12-4 and TRBJ1-2; D not resolved. The V gene lost 5 bases and the J gene lost 8 bases, with 15 bases spanning the gap. The CDR3 extends over 13 amino acids.

In its sample, this clonotype was seen many times. V usage is TRBV24-1 and J usage is TRBJ2-2; D is possibly TRBD1 or TRBD2 (5 bases each). V was cut by 10 bases and J by 6 bases, with 17 bases left in between. Germline V gives CDR1 KGHDR, CDR2 SFDVKD. This CDR3 spans 14 amino acids. CDR3 nucleotides: TGTGCCACAGGGGAGACTATTGAGGCCGGGGAGCTGTTTTTT. Its protein is CATGETIEAGELFF.

This clonotype was observed many times. The gene calls are TRBV6-1 and TRBJ2-1; 15 bases align to TRBD2. From germline, CDR1 is MNHNS and CDR2 SASEGT. The V segment lost 6 bases and the J segment 7 bases; nucleotides outside the gene matches: 1. The CDR3 runs to 14 residues. This CDR3 is CASSGTSGRNEQFF. In DNA, the CDR3 is TGTGCCAGCAGCGGGACTAGCGGGAGGAATGAGCAGTTCTTC.

Many counts were recorded for this clonotype. The gene calls are TRBV29-1 and TRBJ2-1; D perhaps matches TRBD2 (6 bases). V was pared by 1 base and J by 5 bases, with 18 bases between. CDR1 SQVTM and CDR2 ANQGSEA come from the germline V gene. The CDR3 has 16 residues. The CDR3 nucleotides read TGCAGCGTTGAAGCTGGGAGGTGGGACTGGGACAATGAGCAGTTCTTC. This encodes CSVEAGRWDWDNEQFF.

CDR3 protein: CASSSRDFLETQYF. CDR3 DNA sequence: TGTGCCAGCAGCTCGAGGGACTTCTTGGAGACCCAGTACTTC. The chain has TRBV7-9 and TRBJ2-5, with a weak D call TRBD2 (6 bases). This CDR3 spans 14 amino acids. Between the trimmed V and J ends, which lost 4 bases and 5 bases, there was a span of 14 bases. The germline CDR1 and CDR2 sequences are SEHNR and FQNEAQ (reference sequence).

This clonotype has just a few counts. The chain couples TRBV20-1 to TRBJ2-1; 8 bases are a match to TRBD2. This CDR3 is built from 14 residues. The V gene end was trimmed by 2 bases and the J gene end by 5 bases; junction bases not matched to a gene: 5. Germline V gives CDR1 DFQATT, CDR2 SNEGSKA (reference sequence). CDR3 protein: CSARTAGVHNEQFF. Here the CDR3 DNA reads TGCAGTGCTAGAACAGCGGGGGTCCACAATGAGCAGTTCTTC.

This clonotype has a count of ten or more. J is TRBJ1-2 and V is TRBV14; D is perhaps TRBD1 (6 bases). CDR1 is SGHDN and CDR2 is FVKESK in the germline V gene. This CDR3 contains 15 residues. The ends were cut back, 2 bases at V and 8 bases at J, with 18 bases in the middle. CDR3 amino acids: CASSQTRWTVGGYTF. The CDR3 nucleotides are TGTGCCAGCAGCCAAACGAGATGGACAGTGGGAGGCTACACCTTC.

This clonotype was counted at least ten times. The chain recombines TRBV12-3 or TRBV12-4 with TRBJ2-1; 7 bases are a match to TRBD2. Germline trimming cut 5 bases from V and 5 bases from J; bases unmatched to any gene: 9. This CDR3 contains 15 residues. The CDR3 sequence is CASSPAGGIHNEQFF. DNA for the CDR3: TGTGCCAGCAGTCCCGCCGGGGGGATCCACAATGAGCAGTTCTTC.

The table lists this clonotype with many counts. This chain connects TRBV9 to TRBJ2-5, with a possible D match to TRBD1 (6 bases). Per germline, CDR1 SGDLS and CDR2 YYNGEE. Trimming left V 1 base short and J 5 bases short, with 12 bases between. This CDR3 is 14 amino acids long. The DNA of the CDR3 is TGTGCCAGCAGCGTATCAGGGGTTCGGGAGACCCAGTACTTC. Its protein product is CASSVSGVRETQYF.

The sample holds many counts of this clonotype. The V and J genes are TRBV20-1 and TRBJ2-7, with D perhaps TRBD1 (6 bases). This CDR3 comprises 15 residues. V lost 4 bases and J lost 3, with 19 bases in between. CDR1 DFQATT and CDR2 SNEGSKA come from the germline V gene (reference sequence). As DNA, the CDR3 is TGCAGTGCTATAGAGATTGGACAGAGAGACTACGAGCAGTACTTC. Translation gives CSAIEIGQRDYEQYF.

This clonotype was recorded at least ten times. The V and J genes are TRBV20-1 and TRBJ1-1, with 7 nucleotides matching TRBD1. Germline CDR1 and CDR2: DFQATT and SNEGSKA (reference sequence). The CDR3 runs 16 residues. The trim removed 0 bases at V and 5 bases at J, leaving 12 bases unmatched. The CDR3 region is CSARDQQLARGTEAFF. As DNA, the CDR3 is TGCAGTGCTAGAGATCAACAACTGGCCAGGGGGACTGAAGCTTTCTTT.

This clonotype was recorded at least ten times. The CDR3 sequence: CASSPRDSSSYNEQFF. The CDR3 coding sequence is TGTGCCAGCAGCCCCCGGGACAGTAGCTCCTACAATGAGCAGTTCTTC. The chain is built from TRBV7-9 and TRBJ2-1, with TRBD1 matching 7 bases. The V gene's germline CDR1 is SEHNR and CDR2 FQNEAQ (reference sequence). This CDR3 has 16 residues. J gave up 0 bases and V 5 bases, and 7 bases lay outside the gene matches.

In its sample, this clonotype was seen many times. The V call is TRBV5-1, the J call TRBJ1-1; D is possibly TRBD1 (6 bases). Germline CDR1 is SGHRS and CDR2 is YFSETQ. The CDR3 sequence is 15 residues long. The ends were cut back, 4 bases at V and 5 bases at J, with 18 bases in the middle. CDR3 in amino acids: CASSPNREMLTEAFF. The CDR3 DNA reads TGCGCCAGCAGCCCTAACAGGGAGATGTTGACTGAAGCTTTCTTT.

The gene calls are TRBV24-1 and TRBJ2-1, with D hard to call. The CDR3 extends over 14 amino acids. V was clipped by 5 bases and J by 0 bases, with 7 bases between them. Germline CDR1 is KGHDR and CDR2 is SFDVKD. The CDR3 region has the DNA TGTGCCACCAGTGCGGGTAGCTCCTACAATGAGCAGTTCTTC. This gives the protein CATSAGSSYNEQFF.

There are a few counts of this clonotype. The chain carries TRBV20-1 and TRBJ2-4; D may be TRBD1 or TRBD2 (5 bases each). Deletions cut 6 bases from V and 6 bases from J, with 9 bases between. The CDR3 is made up of 11 amino acids. Germline V CDR1 and CDR2: DFQATT, SNEGSKA (reference sequence). For the CDR3, the DNA is TGCAGTGCGTGGGACGCAAACATTCAGTACTTC. This gives the protein CSAWDANIQYF.